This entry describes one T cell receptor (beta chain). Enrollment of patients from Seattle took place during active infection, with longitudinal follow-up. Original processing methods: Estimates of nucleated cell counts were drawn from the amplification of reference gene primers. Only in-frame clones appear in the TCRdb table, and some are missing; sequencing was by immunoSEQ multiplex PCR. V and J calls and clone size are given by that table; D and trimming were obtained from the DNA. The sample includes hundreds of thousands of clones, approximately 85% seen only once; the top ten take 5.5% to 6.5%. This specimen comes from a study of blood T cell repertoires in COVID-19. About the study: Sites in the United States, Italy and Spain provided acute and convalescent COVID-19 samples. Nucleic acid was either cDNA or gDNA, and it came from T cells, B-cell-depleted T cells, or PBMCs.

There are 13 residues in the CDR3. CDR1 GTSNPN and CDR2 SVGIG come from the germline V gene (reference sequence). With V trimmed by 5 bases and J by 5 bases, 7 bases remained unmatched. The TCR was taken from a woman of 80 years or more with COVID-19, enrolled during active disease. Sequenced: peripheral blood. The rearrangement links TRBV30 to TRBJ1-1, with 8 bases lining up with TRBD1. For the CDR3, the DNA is TGTGCCTGGGCGGGACAGGCTGAGACTGAAGCTTTCTTT. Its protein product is CAWAGQAETEAFF.